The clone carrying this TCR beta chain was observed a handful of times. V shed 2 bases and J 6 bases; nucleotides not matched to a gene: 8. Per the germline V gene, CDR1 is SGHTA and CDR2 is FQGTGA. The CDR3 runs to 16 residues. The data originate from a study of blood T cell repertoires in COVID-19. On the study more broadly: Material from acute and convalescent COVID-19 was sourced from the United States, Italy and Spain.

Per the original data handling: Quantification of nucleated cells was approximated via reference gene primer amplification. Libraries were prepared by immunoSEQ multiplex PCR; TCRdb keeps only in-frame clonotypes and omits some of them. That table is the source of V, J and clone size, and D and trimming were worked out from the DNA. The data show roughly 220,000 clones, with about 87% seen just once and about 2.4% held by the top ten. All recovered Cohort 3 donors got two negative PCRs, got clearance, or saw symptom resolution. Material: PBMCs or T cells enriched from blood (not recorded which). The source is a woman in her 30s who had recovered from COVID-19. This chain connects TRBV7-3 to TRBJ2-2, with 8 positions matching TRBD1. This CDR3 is CASSLDGTGKSGELFF. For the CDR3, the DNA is TGTGCCAGCAGCTTAGACGGGACAGGAAAGTCCGGGGAGCTGTTTTTT.